A single sample is the source of the 21 T cell receptor beta chains below, sequenced in a study of T cells after yellow fever vaccination. TCRdb independently ran MiXCR on the 5' RACE reads; one entry per CDR3 protein. This sample yields roughly 45,000 distinct CDR3 sequences, of which approximately 6.3% are seen a single time; 8.5% to 12% belongs to the top ten. Sequences were derived from PBMCs, either bulk or a sorted T-cell subset (CD4+, CD8+, memory, or dextramer-sorted; not recorded which), sampled 45 days after the yellow fever booster vaccination. The receptors stem from a man aged 30 to 45 who received the YFV17D yellow fever vaccine.

The genes are TRBV4-2 and TRBJ2-6, with 13 bases aligning to TRBD2. The CDR3 is 18 amino acids. In germline, CDR1 is LGHNA, CDR2 YNFKEQ. J gave up 3 bases and V 5 bases, and 7 bases lay outside the gene matches. The CDR3 DNA reads TGTGCCAGCAGCACAGGACTAGCGGGAGCTTATGGGGCCAACGTCCTGACTTTC. Protein product: CASSTGLAGAYGANVLTF.

In this sample, this clonotype turned up a few times. This chain links TRBV5-4 with TRBJ2-7, with 7 bases identical to TRBD1. Per the germline V gene, CDR1 is SGHNT and CDR2 is YYREEE (reference sequence). This CDR3 has 15 residues. Trimming at V came to 2 bases and at J to 6 bases, leaving 11 bases not matched to a gene. Written as DNA, the CDR3 is TGTGCCAGCAGCTTTAGAACAGGGGAAGACGGCGAGCAGTACTTC. Its translation: CASSFRTGEDGEQYF.

This clonotype was seen repeatedly, ten times or more. The V gene is TRBV6-2 or TRBV6-3, the J gene TRBJ2-1, with a weak D call TRBD2 (6 bases). Trimming cost V 6 bases and J 6 bases, with 18 bases left between them. The germline CDR1 and CDR2 sequences are MNHEY and SVGEGT. The CDR3 contains 15 residues. CDR3 DNA: TGTGCCAGCAGGAACTCGGGAGTTCAGGCCAATGAGCAGTTCTTC. This translates into CASRNSGVQANEQFF.

This rearrangement joins TRBV6-5 to TRBJ1-1; 8 positions agree with TRBD1. The ends lost 4 bases at V and 6 bases at J; junction bases unmatched: 7. This CDR3 is 14 amino acids long. CDR1 and CDR2 from the germline V gene are MNHEY and SVGAGI. The CDR3: CASSSQGVCAEAFF. The CDR3 nucleotides read TGTGCCAGCAGTTCACAGGGGGTTTGTGCTGAAGCTTTCTTT.

This clonotype was seen at least ten times. The chain recombines TRBV20-1 with TRBJ2-1, with TRBD2 identical over 11 bases. The CDR3 covers 14 residues. Germline V gene lookup returns CDR1 DFQATT and CDR2 SNEGSKA (reference sequence). J gave up 9 bases and V 6 bases, and 10 bases lay outside the gene matches. The CDR3 protein is CSANVAGGLTEQFF. The CDR3, as DNA: TGCAGTGCAAATGTAGCGGGAGGGCTTACTGAGCAGTTCTTC.

This clonotype appeared a few times. The chain joins TRBV29-1 to TRBJ2-2; unclear D gene. Deletions cut 4 bases from V and 2 bases from J, with 8 bases between. CDR1 is SQVTM and CDR2 is ANQGSEA in the germline V gene. The CDR3 spans 13 residues. The CDR3 DNA follows: TGCAGCGTTGCTAACGCCAACACCGGGGAGCTGTTTTTT. Protein product: CSVANANTGELFF.

This clonotype was recorded once. This chain uses TRBV6-2 or TRBV6-3 with TRBJ2-7; 9 bases agree with TRBD2. With 6 bases clipped from V and 3 bases from J, the junction kept 6 bases outside the gene matches. This CDR3 region has 14 residues. CDR1 is MNHEY, CDR2 SVGEGT, per germline. CDR3 in amino acids: CASRKGLAGYEQYF. The CDR3 region has the DNA TGTGCCAGCAGAAAGGGACTAGCAGGCTACGAGCAGTACTTC.

This clonotype has just a few counts. The V call is TRBV15, the J call TRBJ2-1, with 14 nucleotides matching TRBD2. The CDR3 is made up of 19 amino acids. After removal of 1 base from V and 4 bases from J, the junction contained 9 bases not matched to a gene. CDR1 LNHNV and CDR2 YYDKDF come from the germline V gene (reference sequence). The CDR3 bases are TGTGCCACCAGCAGAGCCCCCGGGACTAGCGGGAGTTCTTACAATGAGCAGTTCTTC. As protein: CATSRAPGTSGSSYNEQFF.

This clonotype appeared a few times. The J gene is TRBJ1-3, the V gene TRBV7-9, with D unresolved. The germline V and J ends were trimmed by 1 base and 4 bases, with 8 bases remaining between them. The CDR3 is made up of 14 amino acids. CDR1 and CDR2 (germline): SEHNR, FQNEAQ (reference sequence). CDR3 coding DNA: TGTGCCAGCAGCTTAGGGGGAGACGGAAACACCATATATTTT. It translates to CASSLGGDGNTIYF.

This clonotype was counted many times. This rearrangement joins TRBV4-3 to TRBJ2-1, with TRBD2 matching 14 bases. The germline V gene has CDR1 LGHNA and CDR2 YSLEER. The CDR3 is 16 residues long. Trimming took 4 bases from V and 7 from J; bases not matched to a gene: 6. This chain's CDR3 is CASSPETSGRGNEQFF. CDR3 bases: TGCGCCAGCAGCCCCGAGACTAGCGGGAGGGGAAATGAGCAGTTCTTC.

As concerns this clonotype: This may be a read error: a much more frequent sequence differs by one nucleotide. The chain employs TRBV28 and TRBJ2-7, with unresolved D. The germline V gene encodes CDR1 MDHEN and CDR2 SYDVKM. CDR3 size: 11 residues. The V end was cut by 6 bases, the J end by 7 bases, with 10 bases between. Written as DNA, the CDR3 is TGTGCCAGCAGCTTGAGAATGGAGCAGTACTTC. It codes for CASSLRMEQYF.

In this sample, this clonotype turned up many times. This chain connects TRBV11-2 to TRBJ2-7; no reliable D call. Trimming pared 5 bases from V and 5 bases from J, leaving 13 bases between. Germline CDR1 and CDR2: SGHAT and FQNNGV. The CDR3 sequence is 13 residues long. The CDR3 nucleotides read TGTGCCAGCAGCCTTACCCCGGCACACGAGCAGTACTTC. This encodes CASSLTPAHEQYF.

By share, this clonotype counts as medium-sized. The rearrangement links TRBV7-9 to TRBJ1-5; D remains ambiguous. The length of the CDR3 is 14 residues. The V gene's germline CDR1 is SEHNR and CDR2 FQNEAQ (reference sequence). V dropped 5 bases and J dropped 7 bases, with 15 bases sitting between them. The CDR3 sequence is CASSAGGEFQPQHF. In nucleotides, the CDR3 is TGTGCCAGCAGCGCCGGTGGGGAGTTCCAGCCCCAGCATTTT.

About this clonotype itself: A read error may be the cause here, since a much bigger clone is one base away. V and J are TRBV19 and TRBJ2-2, with D perhaps given as TRBD1 or TRBD2 (6 bases each). This CDR3 region has 13 residues. V shed 9 bases and J shed 4 bases, with 12 bases lying between them. The germline V gene has CDR1 LNHDA and CDR2 SQIVND (reference sequence). CDR3: CASPEGGTGELFF. Here the CDR3 DNA reads TGTGCCAGCCCGGAGGGGGGCACCGGGGAGCTGTTTTTT.

This clonotype appeared a few times. The rearrangement joins TRBV7-9 to TRBJ2-3, with 10 bases that match TRBD2. CDR1 SEHNR and CDR2 FQNEAQ come from the germline V gene (reference sequence). The CDR3 spans 17 residues. The V and J ends lost 3 bases and 4 bases, in that order; junction bases with no gene match: 10. CDR3 sequence reads: CASSFWASGSGSDTQYF. The CDR3 DNA follows: TGTGCCAGCAGCTTCTGGGCTAGCGGGAGTGGGTCAGATACGCAGTATTTT.

This clonotype was seen many times. V is TRBV5-1 and J is TRBJ2-1; D is unclear. The CDR3 loop spans 13 amino acids. Germline CDR1 and CDR2: SGHRS and YFSETQ. Deletions cut 5 bases from V and 2 bases from J, with 8 bases between. CDR3 coding DNA: TGCGCCAGCAGGCGTGACACCTACAATGAGCAGTTCTTC. Amino acid sequence: CASRRDTYNEQFF. Full variable domain (remainder filled in from reference TRBV5-1 and TRBJ2-1): KAGVTQTPRYLIKTRGQQVTLSCSPISGHRSVSWYQQTPGQGLQFLFEYFSETQRNKGNFPGRFSGRQFSNSRSEMNVSTLELGDSALYLCASRRDTYNEQFFGPGTRLTVL.

This clonotype was seen many times. This chain links TRBV18 with TRBJ2-2, with 9 bases lining up with TRBD1. Unmatched junction bases numbered 11, after V lost 3 bases and J lost 6 bases. The CDR3 is made up of 17 amino acids. Germline V gives CDR1 KGHSH, CDR2 LQKENI. The CDR3 loop reads CASSPSTGGPEAGELFF. The CDR3 nucleotides read TGTGCCAGCTCACCCTCGACAGGGGGTCCGGAGGCCGGGGAGCTGTTTTTT.

The table lists this clonotype with a few counts. V usage is TRBV20-1 and J usage is TRBJ2-1; perhaps TRBD2 as D (5 bases). There are 14 residues in the CDR3. CDR1 is DFQATT and CDR2 is SNEGSKA in the germline V gene (reference sequence). In DNA form, the CDR3 reads TGCTCACCTTTAGGGCGGGTAGTAGACAATGAGCAGTTCTTC. Translated: CSPLGRVVDNEQFF.

V usage is TRBV12-3 or TRBV12-4 and J usage is TRBJ2-6; TRBD1 or TRBD2 may be the D gene (5 bases each). Trimming cost V 10 bases and J 0 bases, with 16 bases left between them. The CDR3 covers 16 residues. For the CDR3, the DNA is TGTGCCATCCCACGGGGCGGCTCCTCTGGGGCCAACGTCCTGACTTTC. Amino acids: CAIPRGGSSGANVLTF.

In its sample, this clonotype was seen a few times. V gene TRBV28 combines with J gene TRBJ2-3; D assignment may be TRBD1 or TRBD2 (5 bases each). The CDR3 is made up of 15 amino acids. CDR1 and CDR2 (germline): MDHEN, SYDVKM. Trimming stripped 6 bases from V and 0 bases from J, with 13 bases between. CDR3 DNA: TGTGCCAGCAGCCCCCGGGGCGGGAGCACAGATACGCAGTATTTT. This gives the protein CASSPRGGSTDTQYF.

This clonotype came up many times. This rearrangement joins TRBV7-9 to TRBJ2-1; 7 bases agree with TRBD2. The CDR3 length is 17 residues. The J segment lost 4 bases and the V segment lost 4 bases, leaving 13 bases of the junction unmatched. CDR1 and CDR2 (germline): SEHNR, FQNEAQ (reference sequence). As DNA, the CDR3 is TGTGCCAGCAGCTCCAAACGCCGGCTAGCGGTATACAATGAGCAGTTCTTC. It codes for CASSSKRRLAVYNEQFF.